Presented here are 8 T cell receptor beta chains from one specimen sequenced in a study of response to subunit inactivated influenza vaccine. TCRdb itself ran the RT-PCR reads through MiXCR, one entry per CDR3 protein. The data contain 300,000 to 350,000 distinct CDR3 sequences, 21% of them singletons. Specimen: PBMCs from blood, collected less than 22 months after vaccination. Every receptor here comes from a man aged 45-69 years who received an inactivated influenza vaccine.

This clonotype was observed a handful of times. The genes are TRBV28 and TRBJ1-5, with D uncertain. Looked up from germline, CDR1 is MDHEN and CDR2 is SYDVKM. V was clipped by 6 bases and J by 11 bases, with 20 bases between them. There are 14 residues in the CDR3. The CDR3 coding sequence is TGTGCCAGCAGCTTTAGCAGGATTCTTCCCGCCCAGCATTTT. Translating it yields CASSFSRILPAQHF.

This chain connects TRBV7-9 to TRBJ2-7, with TRBD2 as a possible D gene (6 bases). CDR3 length: 15 residues. V was clipped by 1 base and J by 1 base, with 11 bases between them. Looked up from germline, CDR1 is SEHNR and CDR2 is FQNEAQ (reference sequence). Written as DNA, the CDR3 is TGTGCCAGCAGCTTAGTTGCGGGACCATCCTACGAGCAGTACTTC. This encodes CASSLVAGPSYEQYF.

This clonotype has only a few counts. The gene calls are TRBV9 and TRBJ2-1; possibly TRBD1 for D (5 bases). V lost 0 bases and J 1 base, leaving 11 bases between the germline ends. CDR3 length equals 16 residues. The V gene's germline CDR1 is SGDLS and CDR2 YYNGEE. In DNA, the CDR3 is TGTGCCAGCAGCGTAGCATCCAGACAGTCCTACAATGAGCAGTTCTTC. Translating it yields CASSVASRQSYNEQFF. The full variable domain, completed using reference TRBV9 and TRBJ2-1, is DSGVTQTPKHLITATGQRVTLRCSPRSGDLSVYWYQQSLDQGLQFLIQYYNGEERAKGNILERFSAQQFPDLHSELNLSSLELGDSALYFCASSVASRQSYNEQFFGPGTRLTVL.

This chain joins TRBV5-1 and TRBJ2-7, with D perhaps being TRBD1 or TRBD2 (7 bases each). This CDR3 spans 14 amino acids. V lost 4 bases and J 7 bases, leaving 18 bases between the germline ends. In germline, CDR1 is SGHRS, CDR2 YFSETQ. The CDR3 loop reads CASSPRGGAVEQYF. The CDR3 coding sequence is TGCGCCAGCAGCCCCAGGGGGGGAGCGGTTGAGCAGTACTTC. The full variable domain, in which reference TRBV5-1 and TRBJ2-7 provide the parts outside the CDR3, is KAGVTQTPRYLIKTRGQQVTLSCSPISGHRSVSWYQQTPGQGLQFLFEYFSETQRNKGNFPGRFSGRQFSNSRSEMNVSTLELGDSALYLCASSPRGGAVEQYFGPGTRLTVT.

This clonotype was recorded at least ten times. The chain employs TRBV28 and TRBJ1-2, with a possible D match to TRBD1 (5 bases). V was shortened by 1 base and J by 0 bases, with 12 bases between the two germline ends. The CDR3 loop spans 16 amino acids. Germline CDR1 reads MDHEN; CDR2 reads SYDVKM. The CDR3 sequence is CASSLLSGGANYGYTF. The DNA of the CDR3 is TGTGCCAGCAGTTTATTATCGGGGGGAGCTAACTATGGCTACACCTTC.

This clonotype was observed a few times. This sequence joins TRBV5-1 and TRBJ2-4; TRBD1 matches at 8 bases. J lost 3 bases, V lost 5 bases, and 4 bases had no gene match. This CDR3 is 14 amino acids long. Germline-derived CDR1 and CDR2 are SGHRS and YFSETQ. CDR3 DNA sequence: TGCGCCAGCAGTGCAGGGGGCTTCAAAAACATTCAGTACTTC. Amino acids: CASSAGGFKNIQYF.

This clonotype has a handful of counts. The chain combines TRBV20-1 with TRBJ1-2, with D tentatively TRBD1 (5 bases). Per the germline V gene, CDR1 is DFQATT and CDR2 is SNEGSKA (reference sequence). This CDR3 is 15 amino acids long. Trimming pared 0 bases from V and 3 bases from J, leaving 14 bases between. This CDR3 is CSARDQRGDHYGYTF. Written as DNA, the CDR3 is TGCAGTGCTAGAGATCAACGGGGGGATCACTATGGCTACACCTTC.

J is TRBJ1-6 and V is TRBV15, with no clear D. V shed 5 bases and J shed 8 bases, with 16 bases lying between them. The CDR3 runs to 15 residues. The germline V gene encodes CDR1 LNHNV and CDR2 YYDKDF (reference sequence). The CDR3 here is CATSDRKELYSPLHF. CDR3 bases: TGTGCCACCAGCGATCGGAAGGAATTATATTCACCCCTCCACTTT.